These 12 T cell receptor beta chains came from one sample sequenced in a study of blood T cell repertoires in COVID-19. Repertoires were generated with immunoSEQ multiplex PCR, while TCRdb's copy carries only in-frame clones and drops some. The sample has about 250,000 clones; 81% are singletons. Source material: peripheral blood. These receptors all come from a woman aged 80 or older with acute or convalescent COVID-19.

This chain links TRBV29-1 with TRBJ2-1; 7 bases agree with TRBD2. Germline-derived CDR1 and CDR2 are SQVTM and ANQGSEA. V gave up 6 bases and J gave up 2 bases; unmatched junction bases: 7. This CDR3 has 14 amino acids. The CDR3 spells CSVTGGTTYNEQFF. In DNA, the CDR3 is TGCAGCGTCACCGGGGGGACTACCTACAATGAGCAGTTCTTC.

J is TRBJ1-2 and V is TRBV3-1 (or the pseudogene TRBV3-2); TRBD1 matches 7 bases. CDR1 is LGHDT, CDR2 YNNKEL, per germline (reference sequence). There are 14 residues in the CDR3. The V segment lost 4 bases and the J segment 4 bases; nucleotides outside the gene matches: 6. Here the CDR3 reads CASSLPGQSYGYTF. CDR3 sequence (DNA): TGTGCCAGCAGCCTACCGGGACAGAGCTATGGCTACACCTTC.

The J gene is TRBJ1-4, the V gene TRBV6-1; maybe TRBD1 (6 bases). The CDR3 length is 15 residues. Per germline, CDR1 MNHNS and CDR2 SASEGT. With 1 base removed from V and 6 bases from J, the gap between germline ends came to 12 bases. CDR3: CASSEVLGADEKLFF. The CDR3 DNA reads TGTGCCAGCAGTGAAGTTCTGGGGGCGGATGAAAAACTGTTTTTT.

The J gene is TRBJ1-2, the V gene TRBV27; the match to TRBD1 covers 9 bases. This CDR3 is 14 amino acids long. The junction had 8 bases not matched to a gene; V was cut back by 5 bases and J by 7 bases. CDR1 MNHEY and CDR2 SMNVEV come from the germline V gene (reference sequence). The CDR3 reads CASSQQGASGGYTF. In nucleotides, the CDR3 is TGTGCCAGCAGTCAACAGGGGGCTTCTGGTGGCTACACCTTC.

This chain joins TRBV4-1 and TRBJ1-3; 7 bases are shared with TRBD1. CDR1 and CDR2 (germline): MGHRA, YSYEKL. V trimming: 4 bases; J trimming: 2 bases; junction bases outside the gene matches: 5. The CDR3 totals 15 residues. The CDR3 is CASSRDQGAGNTIYF. The DNA of the CDR3 is TGCGCCAGCAGCCGCGACCAGGGGGCTGGAAACACCATATATTTT.

V is TRBV7-8 and J is TRBJ1-5, with TRBD1 identical over 10 bases. The CDR3 loop spans 16 amino acids. Germline V CDR1 and CDR2: SGHVS, FQNEAQ. With 2 bases clipped from V and 4 bases from J, the junction kept 5 bases outside the gene matches. The CDR3 DNA is TGTGCCAGCAGCTTACAGGGACAGGGGACGAATCAGCCCCAGCATTTT. Its protein product is CASSLQGQGTNQPQHF.

The rearrangement links TRBV2 to TRBJ1-1, with 8 bases aligning to TRBD1. CDR1 is SNHLY and CDR2 is FYNNEI in the germline V gene. J gave up 0 bases and V 6 bases, and 6 bases lay outside the gene matches. The CDR3 spans 15 residues. CDR3: CASRRTGNMNTEAFF. The CDR3 DNA reads TGTGCCAGCAGAAGGACAGGGAACATGAACACTGAAGCTTTCTTT.

CDR3 protein: CASSKTGGDTQYF. CDR3 coding DNA: TGTGCCAGCAGCAAGACAGGGGGGGATACGCAGTATTTT. V is TRBV5-4 and J is TRBJ2-3; 9 nucleotides match TRBD1. The junction had 3 bases not matched to a gene; V was cut back by 4 bases and J by 6 bases. The CDR3 spans 13 residues. Germline CDR1 and CDR2: SGHNT and YYREEE (reference sequence).

This chain uses TRBV5-1 with TRBJ2-3; the match to TRBD2 covers 13 bases. The junction had 4 bases not matched to a gene; V was cut back by 0 bases and J by 0 bases. The CDR3 consists of 18 residues. Germline loops: CDR1 SGHRS, CDR2 YFSETQ. As DNA, the CDR3 is TGCGCCAGCAGCTTGGGACTAGCGGGGGGCCTTAGCACAGATACGCAGTATTTT. Its protein is CASSLGLAGGLSTDTQYF. Combining the CDR3 with reference TRBV5-1 and TRBJ2-3 gives the whole variable domain KAGVTQTPRYLIKTRGQQVTLSCSPISGHRSVSWYQQTPGQGLQFLFEYFSETQRNKGNFPGRFSGRQFSNSRSEMNVSTLELGDSALYLCASSLGLAGGLSTDTQYFGPGTRLTVL.

This clone came up a few times. This sequence joins TRBV9 and TRBJ2-1; 8 nucleotides align to TRBD2. The V and J ends lost 1 base and 6 bases, in that order; junction bases with no gene match: 3. The CDR3 loop spans 14 amino acids. The germline V gene has CDR1 SGDLS and CDR2 YYNGEE. The DNA of the CDR3 is TGTGCCAGCAGCGTAACAGGGACTAGCAATGAGCAGTTCTTC. It codes for CASSVTGTSNEQFF. The variable domain in full, with the rest retrieved from reference TRBV9 and TRBJ2-1, is DSGVTQTPKHLITATGQRVTLRCSPRSGDLSVYWYQQSLDQGLQFLIQYYNGEERAKGNILERFSAQQFPDLHSELNLSSLELGDSALYFCASSVTGTSNEQFFGPGTRLTVL.

The V and J genes are TRBV18 and TRBJ1-1; 7 nucleotides match TRBD1. Germline trimming cut 1 base from V and 1 base from J; bases unmatched to any gene: 0. Per germline, CDR1 KGHSH and CDR2 LQKENI. CDR3 length: 14 residues. In nucleotides, the CDR3 is TGTGCCAGCTCACCACAGGGGGCGAACACTGAAGCTTTCTTT. It is translated as CASSPQGANTEAFF.

The chain employs TRBV27 and TRBJ2-2; 7 nucleotides agree with TRBD2. The V gene end was trimmed by 3 bases and the J gene end by 6 bases; junction bases not matched to a gene: 10. Germline V CDR1 and CDR2: MNHEY, SMNVEV (reference sequence). The CDR3 is 16 residues long. CDR3 sequence reads: CASSFGGSGFAGELFF. The CDR3 DNA is TGTGCCAGCAGTTTCGGGGGGTCGGGGTTCGCCGGGGAGCTGTTTTTT.